A selection of T cell receptor beta chains follows, all from one sample in a study of CD8+ T cells in alopecia areata. Measured with immunoSEQ multiplex PCR; TCRdb has only the in-frame clones, and not every one. The sample shows approximately 210,000 clones, approximately 72% of them seen only once. This specimen consisted of CD4+ T cells sorted from blood, obtained at week 44, from a patient treated with tofacitinib. Receptors originate from a human donor with alopecia areata. The CDR3 runs from the conserved cysteine through the conserved F or W. D genes are given only for firm matches. The size of a clone is reported for some rows only, either as once, few or many, or as a class for expanded clones.

v_gene	abundance	len	j_gene	d_gene	CDR3aa	CDR3nt
TRBV10-3	.	13	TRBJ2-3	.	CAISPVSTDTQYF	TGTGCCATCAGCCCAGTTAGCACAGATACGCAGTATTTT
TRBV5-1	few	13	TRBJ2-5	.	CASRLGERETQYF	TGCGCCAGCCGCCTGGGGGAGAGGGAGACCCAGTACTTC
TRBV28	.	16	TRBJ2-7	TRBD2	CASSKTSGGPRREQYF	TGTGCCAGCTCTAAGACTAGCGGGGGACCGCGCCGCGAGCAGTACTTC
TRBV25-1	.	14	TRBJ1-4	.	CASTRDGGNEKLFF	TGTGCCAGCACCCGGGACGGGGGAAATGAAAAACTGTTTTTT
TRBV5-1	.	13	TRBJ1-1	.	CASSTDEGTEAFF	TGCGCCAGCAGCACGGACGAGGGCACTGAAGCTTTCTTT
TRBV30	.	12	TRBJ2-7	.	CAWSGVSYEQYF	TGTGCCTGGAGTGGGGTTAGCTACGAGCAGTACTTC
TRBV5-1	.	11	TRBJ1-1	.	CASSTTGEAFF	TGCGCCAGCAGCACTACAGGTGAAGCTTTCTTT
TRBV5-1	.	16	TRBJ2-1	TRBD2	CASSLVAGADPNEQFF	TGCGCCAGCAGCTTGGTAGCGGGGGCGGACCCCAATGAGCAGTTCTTC
TRBV23-1	.	16	TRBJ1-2	.	CASSRGGRPSFYGYTF	TGCGCCAGCAGCAGGGGCGGCCGACCATCCTTCTATGGCTACACCTTC
TRBV10-3	.	12	TRBJ2-1	.	CATSTSLDEQFF	TGTGCCACCAGCACTAGCTTGGATGAGCAGTTCTTC
TRBV19	few	14	TRBJ2-2	.	CASSIDQRTGELFF	TGTGCCAGTAGTATAGATCAGCGCACCGGGGAGCTGTTTTTT
TRBV29-1	.	14	TRBJ1-2	.	CSVEDQGLLYGYTF	TGCAGCGTTGAAGATCAGGGCCTTCTTTATGGCTACACCTTC
TRBV5-1	.	14	TRBJ2-7	TRBD1	CASSLGQGANEQYF	TGCGCCAGCAGCTTGGGACAGGGGGCGAACGAGCAGTACTTC
TRBV7-6	.	15	TRBJ1-5	.	CASSAMTGVGQPQHF	TGTGCCAGCAGCGCGATGACAGGAGTCGGTCAGCCCCAGCATTTT
TRBV5-1	.	15	TRBJ1-5	.	CASSLAGEINQPQHF	TGCGCCAGCAGCTTGGCTGGGGAGATCAATCAGCCCCAGCATTTT
TRBV7-2	.	14	TRBJ2-3	.	CASSRGHSTDTQYF	TGTGCCAGCAGCCGTGGCCATAGCACAGATACGCAGTATTTT
TRBV14	.	12	TRBJ2-4	.	CASSQDRNIQYF	TGTGCCAGCAGCCAAGACCGAAACATTCAGTACTTC
TRBV29-1	.	14	TRBJ1-1	.	CSVLGQRMNTEAFF	TGCAGCGTCCTCGGACAGAGAATGAACACTGAAGCTTTCTTT